What follows is one T cell receptor beta chain and its context. Its antigen is unidentified. This sample was included in a study of T cell repertoires in cytomegalovirus infection. The study's findings and limits: Clonotype analysis showed dominance of the ex vivo response by HLA-C-restricted CMV-specific TCR beta clonotypes.

TCRdb re-called the reads with MiXCR, one entry per CDR3 protein. Of 100,000 to 150,000 distinct CDR3 sequences listed, 7% to 9.5% are singletons. Germline V gene lookup returns CDR1 SQVTM and CDR2 ANQGSEA. V was trimmed by 5 bases and J by 2 bases, leaving 17 bases between them. The CDR3 spans 15 residues. The TCR was taken from a human donor in good health (CMV status not recorded). Some clones in this sample may be carry-over from other donors' samples. The V call is TRBV29-1, the J call TRBJ2-3; no clear D gene. The material sequenced was PBMCs. CDR3 sequence: CSVLQVQPSTDTQYF. The CDR3 DNA follows: TGCAGCGTTCTGCAGGTCCAACCTTCCACAGATACGCAGTATTTT.